The text below deals with one TCR beta chain. The antigen remains unidentified. Naive CD4+ cells were CD45RA-selected; the remaining cells were memory. Deep was the level at which the assay was run. Assay used: immunoSEQ multiplex PCR; TCRdb lists only in-frame clones, some missing. Of 1.4 million or so clones listed, roughly 98.5% are singletons. The data were taken from a study of shared clonotypes between healthy human individuals. Study summary: Donor ages ranged 18 to 49 years: two women, a few men. Overall study results and limits: The genetic and exposure-history diversity represented was limited by few donors.

The sequence was collected from a man in his thirties or forties in good health. The sequencing input was naive CD4+ T cells sorted from blood. Documented subset: CD45RA+ positively selected.

The CDR3 coding sequence is TGCGCCAGCAGCTTTTCCGGGGGGCAATACGAGCAGTACTTC. The encoded protein is CASSFSGGQYEQYF. The rearrangement joins TRBV5-1 to TRBJ2-7, with D possibly being TRBD2 (7 bases). The CDR3 contains 14 residues. V dropped 2 bases and J dropped 4 bases, with 13 bases sitting between them. CDR1 is SGHRS and CDR2 is YFSETQ in the germline V gene. Combining the CDR3 with reference TRBV5-1 and TRBJ2-7 gives the whole variable domain KAGVTQTPRYLIKTRGQQVTLSCSPISGHRSVSWYQQTPGQGLQFLFEYFSETQRNKGNFPGRFSGRQFSNSRSEMNVSTLELGDSALYLCASSFSGGQYEQYFGPGTRLTVT.